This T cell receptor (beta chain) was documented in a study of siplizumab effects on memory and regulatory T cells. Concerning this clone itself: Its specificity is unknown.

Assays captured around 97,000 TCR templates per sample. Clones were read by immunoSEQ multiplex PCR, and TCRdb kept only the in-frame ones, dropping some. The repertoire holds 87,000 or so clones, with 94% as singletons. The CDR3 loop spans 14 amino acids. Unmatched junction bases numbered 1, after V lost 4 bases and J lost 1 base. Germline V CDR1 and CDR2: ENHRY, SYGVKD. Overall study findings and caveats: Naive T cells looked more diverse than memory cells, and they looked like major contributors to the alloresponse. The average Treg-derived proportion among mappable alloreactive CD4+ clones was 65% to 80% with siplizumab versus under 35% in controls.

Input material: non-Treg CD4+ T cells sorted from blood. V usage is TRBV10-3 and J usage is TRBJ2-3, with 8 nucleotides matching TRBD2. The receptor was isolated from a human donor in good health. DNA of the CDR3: TGTGCCATCAGTGCCGGGAGGGGCACAGATACGCAGTATTTT. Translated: CAISAGRGTDTQYF.